This entry concerns a single T cell receptor (beta chain). The time point was: baseline, week 1 (first vaccination visit). Treatment of the sample: pre-vaccination baseline after standard-of-care therapy. The protocol was immunoSEQ multiplex PCR, while the TCRdb copy is restricted to in-frame clones and leaves out a portion. The data contain tens of thousands of clones, 75% to 95% of them singletons. The CDR3 covers 14 residues. With 6 bases removed from V and 1 base from J, the gap between germline ends came to 11 bases. CDR1 and CDR2 (germline): SNHLY, FYNNEI. This sample is part of a study of a mutant IDH1 vaccine in newly diagnosed glioma. Whole-study context: Those enrolled had earlier been treated with radiotherapy, temozolomide, or both, mostly both.

The gene calls are TRBV2 and TRBJ2-3, with TRBD2 as a possible D gene (6 bases). This clonotype originated in a man aged 50 to 59 with glioma. The sample in question was PBMCs, obtained from a glioma patient treated with radiotherapy, temozolomide or both. Here the CDR3 DNA reads TGTGCCAGCAGACCAGCGGGCGGCACAGATACGCAGTATTTT. Translated, it gives CASRPAGGTDTQYF.